The source of this TCR beta chain is a study of spatial heterogeneity in lung cancer. At the level of the study: Detected sequences consistently included more beta-chain ones than alpha-chain ones. As counted in raw reads, each unique TCR and UMI combination appeared more than ten times on average.

TCRdb reprocessed the 5' RACE reads with MiXCR, giving one entry per CDR3 protein. The sample contains about 14,000 distinct CDR3 sequences, around a tenth of which appear only once. This clonotype was detected many times. The CDR3 has 12 residues. The germline V and J ends were trimmed by 6 bases and 0 bases, with 6 bases remaining between them. The germline CDR1 and CDR2 sequences are SQVTM and ANQGSEA. Regarding time point: sample taken at primary tumor resection. Without sorting, whole RNA was sequenced from tumor, nontumor lung or frozen PBMC. Patients with untreated early-stage non-small cell lung cancer, numbering around 71, were the donors.

The receptor was derived from a male donor with early-stage non-small cell lung cancer. Material: PBMCs, obtained at surgery. The chain is built from TRBV29-1 and TRBJ1-5, with D unclear. The CDR3 sequence: CSVGSSNQPQHF. The CDR3 DNA reads TGCAGCGTAGGGTCTAGCAATCAGCCCCAGCATTTT.